These 29 T cell receptor beta chains came from one sample sequenced in a study of blood T cell repertoires in COVID-19. Assay: immunoSEQ multiplex PCR; the TCRdb copy retains only in-frame clones and omits some. Among 150,000 to 200,000 clones listed, more than 60% were seen once. Material for sequencing was peripheral blood. All receptors derive from a man in his 60s with acute or convalescent COVID-19.

The chain combines TRBV19 with TRBJ2-1; 8 nucleotides line up with TRBD2. Germline-derived CDR1 and CDR2 are LNHDA and SQIVND (reference sequence). The CDR3 has 14 residues. V dropped 3 bases and J dropped 8; count of bases not matched to a gene: 6. The CDR3 bases are TGTGCCAGTAGTATCCGGGGGGGGTCGGATGAGCAGTTCTTC. Protein: CASSIRGGSDEQFF.

This chain connects TRBV9 to TRBJ2-3, with 7 bases fitting TRBD2. Per the germline V gene, CDR1 is SGDLS and CDR2 is YYNGEE. This CDR3 contains 13 residues. The V segment lost 3 bases and the J segment 7 bases; nucleotides outside the gene matches: 5. The chain's CDR3 is CASSAPGGYTQYF. CDR3 coding DNA: TGTGCCAGCAGCGCACCCGGGGGGTATACGCAGTATTTT. The full variable domain, rest sourced from reference TRBV9 and TRBJ2-3, is DSGVTQTPKHLITATGQRVTLRCSPRSGDLSVYWYQQSLDQGLQFLIQYYNGEERAKGNILERFSAQQFPDLHSELNLSSLELGDSALYFCASSAPGGYTQYFGPGTRLTVL.

This clone turned up a few times. The rearrangement uses TRBV5-1 and TRBJ1-2; no definite D call. The CDR3 sequence is 12 residues long. V was clipped by 4 bases and J by 6 bases, with 10 bases between them. Germline values: CDR1 SGHRS, CDR2 YFSETQ. Written as DNA, the CDR3 is TGCGCCAGCAGCCTAAGGGAGGATGGCTACACCTTC. Its protein product is CASSLREDGYTF.

DNA of the CDR3: TGTGCCAGCAGCTTCGGGACAGGGGGTAGCAATCAGCCCCAGCATTTT. This encodes CASSFGTGGSNQPQHF. The chain has TRBV7-9 and TRBJ1-5, with 11 bases identical to TRBD1. Germline lookup yields CDR1 SEHNR and CDR2 FQNEAQ (reference sequence). Unmatched junction bases numbered 1, after V lost 3 bases and J lost 0 bases. This CDR3 is built from 16 residues.

This rearrangement joins TRBV20-1 to TRBJ2-1; 12 bases fit TRBD2. In germline, CDR1 is DFQATT, CDR2 SNEGSKA (reference sequence). The CDR3 is 14 amino acids. V dropped 3 bases and J dropped 5; count of bases not matched to a gene: 2. This CDR3 is CSASPSGGDNEQFF. DNA of the CDR3: TGCAGTGCTAGTCCTAGCGGGGGGGACAATGAGCAGTTCTTC.

A note on this clone: The sample holds other DNA sequences that translate to the same CDR3. CDR3 in DNA: TGTGCCAGCAGCACAGCGGGGGGCCAAGAGACCCAGTACTTC. Protein product: CASSTAGGQETQYF. V and J are TRBV9 and TRBJ2-5; 9 bases fit TRBD2. CDR3 size: 14 residues. Per germline, CDR1 SGDLS and CDR2 YYNGEE. Losses at the gene ends were 4 bases for V and 1 base for J; bases not matched to a gene: 2. The entire variable domain, with the rest obtained from reference TRBV9 and TRBJ2-5, is as follows: DSGVTQTPKHLITATGQRVTLRCSPRSGDLSVYWYQQSLDQGLQFLIQYYNGEERAKGNILERFSAQQFPDLHSELNLSSLELGDSALYFCASSTAGGQETQYFGPGTRLLVL.

The chain combines TRBV29-1 with TRBJ2-3, with 10 bases identical to TRBD1. This CDR3 is built from 16 residues. The germline gives CDR1 SQVTM, CDR2 ANQGSEA. With V trimmed by 6 bases and J by 2 bases, 11 bases remained unmatched. Written as DNA, the CDR3 is TGCAGCGTCCTTGACAGGGGGCGGTCGGCCACAGATACGCAGTATTTT. Translating it yields CSVLDRGRSATDTQYF.

The chain recombines TRBV3-1 (or the pseudogene TRBV3-2) with TRBJ2-2, with 9 bases aligning to TRBD2. V lost 1 base, J lost 5 bases, and 5 bases stayed unmatched. CDR3 length equals 16 residues. Germline assignment: CDR1 LGHDT and CDR2 YNNKEL (reference sequence). The CDR3 bases are TGTGCCAGCAGCCAAGGGGTTAGCGGGGGAACCGGGGAGCTGTTTTTT. Residues: CASSQGVSGGTGELFF.

This clone was seen once. The CDR3 sequence is CASSYGGIGTDTQYF. The CDR3 DNA follows: TGTGCCAGCAGTTATGGGGGGATCGGCACAGATACGCAGTATTTT. The chain recombines TRBV6-6 with TRBJ2-3; D may be TRBD2 (6 bases). Trimming cost V 3 bases and J 1 base, with 11 bases left between them. Looked up from germline, CDR1 is MNHNY and CDR2 is SVGAGI (reference sequence). The CDR3 spans 15 residues.

The rearrangement joins TRBV2 to TRBJ1-1, with 9 bases identical to TRBD1. The CDR3 loop spans 16 amino acids. V shed 6 bases, J shed 0 bases, and the junction held 8 bases outside the gene matches. Germline assignment: CDR1 SNHLY and CDR2 FYNNEI. As DNA, the CDR3 is TGTGCCAGCAGCAAGGGACAGGGCCGAATGAACACTGAAGCTTTCTTT. Protein product: CASSKGQGRMNTEAFF.

Here the CDR3 DNA reads TGTGCCAGCAGCGTAAATGTGGACAGGACTGCCTCTGGGGCCAACGTCCTGACTTTC. Translation: CASSVNVDRTASGANVLTF. The V gene is TRBV9, the J gene TRBJ2-6; 7 bases agree with TRBD1. CDR1 is SGDLS, CDR2 YYNGEE, per germline. This CDR3 contains 19 residues. Trimming cost V 1 base and J 0 bases; bases outside gene matches: 10.

This clone was detected only once. CDR3 amino acids: CASSGGILYEQYF. DNA of the CDR3: TGTGCCAGTTCGGGAGGGATACTCTACGAGCAGTACTTC. V gene TRBV19 combines with J gene TRBJ2-7, with 8 bases fitting TRBD2. Looked up from germline, CDR1 is LNHDA and CDR2 is SQIVND (reference sequence). V gave up 8 bases and J gave up 3 bases; unmatched junction bases: 6. The CDR3 runs 13 residues.

The V gene is TRBV11-2, the J gene TRBJ2-3; D gene unclear. V was cut by 5 bases and J by 5 bases, with 8 bases left in between. Per germline, CDR1 SGHAT and CDR2 FQNNGV. The CDR3 is 12 amino acids. As DNA, the CDR3 is TGTGCCAGCAGCCCGAACATAGATACGCAGTATTTT. Its translation is CASSPNIDTQYF.

The gene calls are TRBV11-2 and TRBJ1-1; 7 nucleotides match TRBD1. The junction had 4 bases not matched to a gene; V was cut back by 4 bases and J by 2 bases. Germline V CDR1 and CDR2: SGHAT, FQNNGV. The CDR3 is 14 residues long. CDR3 protein: CASSSGTANTEAFF. In nucleotides, the CDR3 is TGTGCCAGCAGCTCTGGGACAGCCAACACTGAAGCTTTCTTT.

A single count supports this clone. The CDR3 region is CASSPQAETQYF. The CDR3 bases are TGTGCCAGCAGCCCCCAGGCTGAGACCCAGTACTTC. The V call is TRBV5-5, the J call TRBJ2-5; D call uncertain. CDR1 is SGHKS and CDR2 is YYEKEE in the germline V gene (reference sequence). V was cut by 4 bases and J by 5 bases, with 9 bases left in between. The length of the CDR3 is 12 residues.

V is TRBV11-1 and J is TRBJ2-2, with 7 bases that match TRBD1. CDR1 is SGHAT and CDR2 is FQDESV in the germline V gene (reference sequence). V gave up 6 bases and J gave up 6 bases; unmatched junction bases: 10. The CDR3 extends over 15 amino acids. The CDR3 spells CASSSGTVSSGELFF. The CDR3 nucleotides are TGTGCCAGCAGTTCCGGGACAGTGAGTTCCGGGGAGCTGTTTTTT.

V and J are TRBV19 and TRBJ1-2; D gene unclear. The length of the CDR3 is 16 residues. The germline V gene encodes CDR1 LNHDA and CDR2 SQIVND (reference sequence). V was shortened by 1 base and J by 2 bases, with 14 bases between the two germline ends. CDR3 amino acids: CASSIVEAPTNYGYTF. The CDR3 nucleotides are TGTGCCAGTAGTATAGTCGAGGCCCCAACAAACTATGGCTACACCTTC.

V gene TRBV12-3 or TRBV12-4 combines with J gene TRBJ2-7, with D unclear. V was pared by 3 bases and J by 0 bases, with 6 bases between. CDR3 length: 13 amino acids. This chain's CDR3 is CASSFAGSYEQYF. CDR3 coding DNA: TGTGCCAGCAGTTTCGCAGGCTCCTACGAGCAGTACTTC.

The V call is TRBV10-3, the J call TRBJ1-1; possible D gene TRBD1, 6 bases. The CDR3 loop spans 12 amino acids. Trimming removed 5 bases from V and 3 bases from J, with 7 bases in between. Per germline, CDR1 ENHRY and CDR2 SYGVKD. This CDR3 is CAISHRDTEAFF. DNA of the CDR3: TGTGCCATCAGTCACAGGGACACTGAAGCTTTCTTT.

This chain links TRBV9 with TRBJ1-1; the D gene is possibly TRBD1 (5 bases). CDR3 length equals 14 residues. CDR1 is SGDLS and CDR2 is YYNGEE in the germline V gene. V dropped 3 bases and J dropped 5 bases, with 14 bases sitting between them. The DNA for the CDR3 is TGTGCCAGCAGCGAGGGACTCCAAGGGACTGAAGCTTTCTTT. It is translated as CASSEGLQGTEAFF.

This clone was recorded once. The chain carries TRBV11-3 and TRBJ1-1, with unresolved D. The length of the CDR3 is 15 residues. CDR1 is SGHNT, CDR2 YENEEA, per germline. V shed 0 bases and J shed 3 bases, with 11 bases lying between them. The CDR3 DNA sequence: TGTGCCAGCAGCTTAGACGGTGCGGCGGACACTGAAGCTTTCTTT. It encodes CASSLDGAADTEAFF.

This chain joins TRBV24-1 and TRBJ2-2; 7 nucleotides match TRBD1. The CDR3 covers 20 residues. Germline-derived CDR1 and CDR2 are KGHDR and SFDVKD. With 3 bases clipped from V and 1 base from J, the junction kept 16 bases outside the gene matches. This chain's CDR3 is CATSDPKVTETGLNTGELFF. CDR3 sequence (DNA): TGTGCCACCAGTGATCCGAAGGTAACCGAGACAGGGCTGAACACCGGGGAGCTGTTTTTT.

The genes are TRBV7-2 and TRBJ1-6; D uncertain. The length of the CDR3 is 17 residues. Germline CDR1 SGHTA, CDR2 FQGNSA. With 6 bases removed from V and 9 bases from J, the gap between germline ends came to 24 bases. The CDR3 reads CASRLGGMGGRISPLHF. In nucleotides, the CDR3 is TGTGCCAGCAGACTTGGCGGGATGGGTGGGAGAATTTCACCCCTCCACTTT.

V gene TRBV6-2 or TRBV6-3 combines with J gene TRBJ1-1; D is unclear. V lost 4 bases, J lost 1 base, and 10 bases lay in between. Germline V gene data show CDR1 as MNHEY and CDR2 as SVGEGT. The CDR3 totals 14 residues. Written as DNA, the CDR3 is TGTGCCAGCAGTTCCCCCTTCGGGAACACTGAAGCTTTCTTT. As protein: CASSSPFGNTEAFF.

CDR3 in amino acids: CASSVFPSGGETQYF. In nucleotides, the CDR3 is TGTGCCAGCAGCGTATTTCCCTCGGGAGGGGAGACCCAGTACTTC. The chain links TRBV9 to TRBJ2-5; TRBD2 aligns across 8 bases. Trimming removed 1 base from V and 5 bases from J; junction bases left unmatched: 7. In germline, CDR1 is SGDLS, CDR2 YYNGEE. CDR3 length: 15 residues. The entire variable domain, with the rest obtained from reference TRBV9 and TRBJ2-5, is as follows: DSGVTQTPKHLITATGQRVTLRCSPRSGDLSVYWYQQSLDQGLQFLIQYYNGEERAKGNILERFSAQQFPDLHSELNLSSLELGDSALYFCASSVFPSGGETQYFGPGTRLLVL.

This clone was observed a few times. The genes are TRBV5-6 and TRBJ1-5; weak D call: TRBD1 (6 bases). CDR3 length equals 15 residues. Germline CDR1 and CDR2: SGHDT and YYEEEE. V lost 4 bases, J lost 2 bases, and 13 bases lay in between. Here the CDR3 DNA reads TGTGCCAGCAGCCTCGGGGGGGCGGGCAATCAGCCCCAGCATTTT. This codes for CASSLGGAGNQPQHF.

This clone was seen just once. V is TRBV27 and J is TRBJ2-7; perhaps TRBD2 as D (5 bases). The CDR3 length is 13 residues. Germline V gives CDR1 MNHEY, CDR2 SMNVEV (reference sequence). The V end lost 7 bases, the J end lost 2 bases, and 12 bases lay between the germline ends. The CDR3 spells CASKSLAAYEQYF. In nucleotides, the CDR3 is TGTGCCAGCAAATCCCTAGCAGCCTACGAGCAGTACTTC.

The chain employs TRBV7-2 and TRBJ2-7; the D is unclear. Germline-derived CDR1 and CDR2 are SGHTA and FQGNSA. The CDR3 totals 11 residues. Trimming shortened V by 5 bases and J by 4 bases, and 6 bases separated the two germline ends. This chain's CDR3 is CASSPRYEQYF. CDR3 bases: TGTGCCAGCAGCCCCCGGTACGAGCAGTACTTC.

In this sample, this clone turned up once. The chain is built from TRBV9 and TRBJ2-1; perhaps TRBD1 as D (8 bases). Germline CDR1 and CDR2: SGDLS and YYNGEE. The CDR3 covers 14 residues. V lost 7 bases and J lost 7, with 18 bases in between. The chain's CDR3 is CASERGDRGNEQFF. In DNA, the CDR3 is TGTGCCAGCGAGCGGGGAGACAGGGGAAATGAGCAGTTCTTC.